This is a list of T cell receptor beta chains from one sample in a study of cytomegalovirus exposure and HLA in healthy donors. Profiling relied on immunoSEQ multiplex PCR, and the TCRdb table lists in-frame clones only, not all of them. This sample has about 130,000 clones, with around 77% found just once. Sample: PBMCs. The receptors come from a man between 50 and 59 years old in good health and CMV-seronegative. Both conserved end residues are part of each CDR3. A D gene is named only where the DNA matches it firmly. Clone size is given for some rows only: seen once, a few or many times, or a class if the clone is expanded.

>TRBV6-5|TRBJ1-3|-|TRBD1
CASSYGQGRLYF
TGTGCCAGCAGTTACGGACAGGGGAGGCTATATTTT
>TRBV5-1|TRBJ1-1|-|-
CASRRDSTEAFF
TGCGCCAGCAGACGAGACAGCACTGAAGCTTTCTTT
>TRBV7-9|TRBJ2-5|-|-
CASSPGPLETQYF
TGTGCCAGCAGCCCAGGGCCTCTGGAGACCCAGTACTTC
>TRBV18|TRBJ2-3|-|TRBD2
CASSPQAGVSSTDTQYF
TGTGCCAGCTCACCCCAAGCGGGGGTTTCTAGCACAGATACGCAGTATTTT
>TRBV6-1|TRBJ1-5|-|-
CASRASISNQPQHF
TGTGCCAGCAGGGCCTCGATCAGCAATCAGCCCCAGCATTTT
>TRBV27|TRBJ2-1|-|-
CASSPQGGSYNEQFF
TGTGCCAGCAGTCCCCAGGGGGGCTCCTACAATGAGCAGTTCTTC
>TRBV18|TRBJ2-6|-|-
CASSPRTVRTGANVLTF
TGTGCCAGCTCACCCCGGACAGTTAGAACTGGGGCCAACGTCCTGACTTTC
>TRBV30|TRBJ2-4|-|-
CAWSLGVVKNIQYF
TGTGCCTGGAGTTTAGGGGTGGTCAAAAACATTCAGTACTTC
>TRBV10-2|TRBJ2-7|-|TRBD2
CASSGGTSGSYEQYF
TGCGCCAGCAGCGGGGGGACTAGCGGGAGCTACGAGCAGTACTTC
>TRBV4-1|TRBJ1-3|-|-
CASSQAGQGGDTIYF
TGCGCCAGCAGCCAAGCCGGCCAGGGTGGAGACACCATATATTTT
>TRBV29-1|TRBJ2-1|-|-
CSVEGSRSYNEQFF
TGCAGCGTTGAAGGGTCTAGGTCCTACAATGAGCAGTTCTTC
>TRBV7-7|TRBJ2-5|-|-
CASSSGVQETQYF
TGTGCTAGCAGCTCAGGGGTCCAAGAGACCCAGTACTTC
>TRBV27|TRBJ1-2|-|-
CASSPRAGGYGYTF
TGTGCCAGCAGCCCTAGGGCAGGAGGCTATGGCTACACCTTC
>TRBV9|TRBJ1-5|-|TRBD1
CASSTSSGTGLYSNQPQHF
TGTGCCAGCAGCACCAGTTCCGGGACAGGGCTTTATAGCAATCAGCCCCAGCATTTT
>TRBV7-9|TRBJ1-4|few|TRBD1
CASSSTGVNEKLFF
TGTGCCAGCAGCTCAACAGGGGTTAATGAAAAACTGTTTTTT
>TRBV10-3|TRBJ2-7|-|TRBD1
CATRGQAIAYEQYF
TGTGCCACTCGGGGACAGGCTATAGCCTACGAGCAGTACTTC
>TRBV6-5|TRBJ2-1|-|TRBD2
CASSSSTSGRVSEQFF
TGTGCCAGCAGTTCGTCGACTAGCGGGAGGGTTAGTGAGCAGTTCTTC
>TRBV15|TRBJ2-5|-|TRBD1
CATSREDRPQETQYF
TGTGCCACCAGCAGGGAGGACAGGCCTCAAGAGACCCAGTACTTC
>TRBV7-2|TRBJ2-7|-|TRBD1
CASSLGTGSYEQYF
TGTGCCAGCAGCTTGGGGACAGGATCCTACGAGCAGTACTTC
>TRBV27|TRBJ2-7|-|TRBD1
CASSLGAWDRSYEQYF
TGTGCCAGCAGTTTAGGGGCCTGGGACAGGTCCTACGAGCAGTACTTC
>TRBV7-2|TRBJ2-5|-|-
CASRPALLAPQETQYF
TGTGCCAGCAGACCGGCCTTGCTAGCGCCGCAAGAGACCCAGTACTTC
>TRBV4-1|TRBJ1-4|-|-
CASSQDPLGAISEKLFF
TGCGCCAGCAGCCAAGATCCATTAGGGGCGATCAGTGAAAAACTGTTTTTT
>TRBV11-2|TRBJ2-7|once|TRBD1
CASSLDLAGGMNEQYF
TGTGCCAGCAGCTTAGATTTGGCAGGGGGTATGAACGAGCAGTACTTC
>TRBV11-2|TRBJ2-7|-|TRBD1
CASSLPDRVRNEQYF
TGTGCCAGCAGCTTACCCGACAGGGTGAGGAACGAGCAGTACTTC
>TRBV29-1|TRBJ1-2|few|TRBD1
CSVRGGRGDYGYTF
TGCAGCGTCCGGGGGGGCAGGGGGGACTATGGCTACACCTTC
>TRBV7-8|TRBJ1-5|-|TRBD1
CASSWDRNSNQPQHF
TGTGCCAGCAGCTGGGACAGGAATAGCAATCAGCCCCAGCATTTT
>TRBV5-1|TRBJ2-7|few|TRBD2
CASSLDGRRSYEQYF
TGCGCCAGCAGCTTGGACGGGAGGCGCTCCTACGAGCAGTACTTC
>TRBV14|TRBJ2-7|-|-
CASSRRRDSQASTYEQYF
TGTGCCAGCAGCCGCAGACGGGACTCGCAGGCTAGCACCTACGAACAGTACTTC
>TRBV19|TRBJ2-2|-|-
CASSIGAAHTGELFF
TGTGCCAGTAGTATAGGAGCGGCCCACACCGGGGAGCTGTTTTTT
>TRBV6-1|TRBJ2-7|-|TRBD2
CASGRTSGRAYEQYF
TGTGCCAGCGGCCGGACTAGCGGGAGGGCCTACGAGCAGTACTTC
>TRBV27|TRBJ2-3|-|-
CASSLSVLRQGTTDTQYF
TGTGCCAGCAGTTTATCAGTCCTTCGGCAGGGTACCACAGATACGCAGTATTTT
>TRBV4-2|TRBJ2-3|-|TRBD2
CASSPTSDTDTQYF
TGTGCCAGCAGTCCTACTAGCGACACAGATACGCAGTATTTT
>TRBV2|TRBJ2-7|-|TRBD2
CASSTTSGRDPEQYF
TGTGCCAGCAGTACGACTAGCGGGAGGGACCCCGAGCAGTACTTC
>TRBV28|TRBJ2-7|few|TRBD1
CASLETGGLRIHEQYF
TGTGCCAGCCTTGAGACAGGGGGCCTACGAATACACGAGCAGTACTTC
>TRBV14|TRBJ2-5|few|-
CASSQSSQTQYF
TGTGCCAGCAGCCAATCTAGCCAGACCCAGTACTTC
>TRBV30|TRBJ2-1|-|-
CAWSKLEGNEQFF
TGTGCCTGGAGTAAACTAGAAGGGAATGAGCAGTTCTTC
>TRBV2|TRBJ2-3|-|-
CASRAGTQSTDTQYF
TGTGCCAGCAGGGCCGGGACACAGAGCACAGATACGCAGTATTTT
>TRBV5-1|TRBJ2-4|-|TRBD2
CASSLRPGLAGAKNIQYF
TGCGCCAGCAGCTTGAGGCCGGGACTAGCAGGAGCCAAAAACATTCAGTACTTC
>TRBV30|TRBJ1-2|-|-
CAWSHKGNGYTF
TGTGCCTGGAGCCACAAGGGGAATGGCTACACCTTC
>TRBV6-5|TRBJ2-3|few|TRBD1
CASRDRATDTQYF
TGTGCCAGCAGGGACAGGGCCACAGATACGCAGTATTTT